These 18 T cell receptor beta chains were all obtained from the same sample, sequenced in a study of CD8+ T cells in alopecia areata. As the sequencing template, cDNA was produced by extracting RNA and reverse transcribing it. Generated by immunoSEQ multiplex PCR, the TCRdb table keeps only in-frame clones and is missing some. The sample comprises approximately 90,000 clones, 70% to 85% of which are singletons, and about 18% rests with the top ten. Regarding treatment: oral pan-JAK inhibitor, 5-10 mg twice daily. This specimen consisted of CD8+ T cells sorted from blood, obtained between weeks 43 and 45, from a patient treated with tofacitinib. These receptors were obtained from a human donor with alopecia areata.

This chain links TRBV7-2 with TRBJ2-6; a weak D match, TRBD1 (5 bases). Deletions cut 1 base from V and 2 bases from J, with 9 bases between. This CDR3 region has 16 residues. From germline, CDR1 is SGHTA and CDR2 FQGNSA. Here the CDR3 DNA reads TGTGCCAGCAGCTTAGGGCAGGGCCCTGGGGCCAACGTCCTGACTTTC. Its translation: CASSLGQGPGANVLTF.

The chain couples TRBV27 to TRBJ2-5, with TRBD2 matching over 13 bases. The germline gives CDR1 MNHEY, CDR2 SMNVEV (reference sequence). V shed 6 bases and J 4 bases; nucleotides not matched to a gene: 8. The CDR3 extends over 16 amino acids. The CDR3 sequence: CASSVLAGGPAETQYF. CDR3 bases: TGTGCCAGCAGCGTACTAGCGGGGGGGCCGGCAGAGACCCAGTACTTC.

This chain joins TRBV9 and TRBJ2-1; no clear D gene. The CDR3 spans 11 residues. Trimming left V 4 bases short and J 6 bases short, with 5 bases between. The germline gives CDR1 SGDLS, CDR2 YYNGEE. The CDR3 loop reads CASSPSNEQFF. The CDR3 DNA is TGTGCCAGCAGCCCCAGCAATGAGCAGTTCTTC.

The CDR3 is CASSLGNNEQFF. The CDR3 nucleotides are TGTGCCAGCAGCCTAGGCAACAATGAGCAGTTCTTC. The genes are TRBV6-6 and TRBJ2-1; D unresolved. The CDR3 loop spans 12 amino acids. Per germline, CDR1 MNHNY and CDR2 SVGAGI (reference sequence). V lost 6 bases and J 5 bases, leaving 8 bases between the germline ends.

This clone occurred once. This rearrangement joins TRBV29-1 to TRBJ2-7, with D tentatively TRBD1 (6 bases). This CDR3 spans 12 amino acids. Between the trimmed V and J ends, which lost 5 bases and 1 base, there was a span of 9 bases. Germline loops: CDR1 SQVTM, CDR2 ANQGSEA. The CDR3 nucleotides are TGCAGCGTTATGACAGGTTCCTACGAGCAGTACTTC. It codes for CSVMTGSYEQYF.

The rearrangement uses TRBV7-8 and TRBJ1-5, with D perhaps matching TRBD1 (6 bases). Between the trimmed V and J ends, which lost 5 bases and 1 base, there was a span of 21 bases. The germline CDR1 and CDR2 sequences are SGHVS and FQNEAQ. The CDR3 totals 18 residues. The CDR3 spells CASSNAPGAGLSNQPQHF. CDR3 DNA sequence: TGTGCCAGCAGCAACGCCCCAGGGGCAGGGTTGAGCAATCAGCCCCAGCATTTT.

The chain couples TRBV4-3 to TRBJ2-3; 9 nucleotides line up with TRBD2. Trimming at V came to 2 bases and at J to 6 bases, leaving 9 bases not matched to a gene. Per the germline V gene, CDR1 is LGHNA and CDR2 is YSLEER. The CDR3 has 16 amino acids. This CDR3 reads CASSQIRGGAVDTQYF. The CDR3 DNA reads as TGCGCCAGCAGCCAAATTCGCGGGGGGGCGGTGGATACGCAGTATTTT.

The genes are TRBV30 and TRBJ2-7; either TRBD1 or TRBD2 may supply D (5 bases each). CDR3 length: 11 amino acids. Trimming took off 7 bases at V and 3 bases at J, with 10 bases between the two ends. In germline, CDR1 is GTSNPN, CDR2 SVGIG (reference sequence). For the CDR3, the DNA is TGTGCCTTCAGAGGGGACTACGAGCAGTACTTC. Translating it yields CAFRGDYEQYF.

This chain uses TRBV2 with TRBJ1-1; no reliable D call. CDR1 is SNHLY and CDR2 is FYNNEI in the germline V gene. CDR3 length equals 14 residues. Trimming stripped 1 base from V and 1 base from J, with 7 bases between. CDR3 bases: TGTGCCAGCAGTGAAGTGGTTAAGAACACTGAAGCTTTCTTT. This codes for CASSEVVKNTEAFF.

This clone was observed a handful of times. V is TRBV7-9 and J is TRBJ1-4; 8 bases align to TRBD1. There are 15 residues in the CDR3. Trimming took 1 base from V and 4 from J; bases not matched to a gene: 2. Germline V CDR1 and CDR2: SEHNR, FQNEAQ (reference sequence). CDR3 amino acids: CASSLGTGRNEKLFF. The CDR3 DNA reads TGTGCCAGCAGCTTAGGGACAGGGCGTAATGAAAAACTGTTTTTT.

The V and J genes are TRBV2 and TRBJ2-7; D is possibly TRBD1 (5 bases). CDR3 length: 15 amino acids. V lost 0 bases to trimming and J lost 2 bases, with 11 bases between them. Germline loops: CDR1 SNHLY, CDR2 FYNNEI. The CDR3 sequence: CASSEASAGTYEQYF. Written as DNA, the CDR3 is TGTGCCAGCAGTGAAGCCTCGGCAGGGACCTACGAGCAGTACTTC. The full variable domain, in which reference TRBV2 and TRBJ2-7 provide the parts outside the CDR3, is EPEVTQTPSHQVTQMGQEVILRCVPISNHLYFYWYRQILGQKVEFLVSFYNNEISEKSEIFDDQFSVERPDGSNFTLKIRSTKLEDSAMYFCASSEASAGTYEQYFGPGTRLTVT.

This clone came up a few times. The gene calls are TRBV7-9 and TRBJ1-2; no reliable D call. Trimming took off 0 bases at V and 2 bases at J, with 10 bases between the two ends. From germline, CDR1 is SEHNR and CDR2 FQNEAQ (reference sequence). CDR3 size: 15 residues. CDR3 residues: CASSLASEVNYGYTF. The CDR3 DNA is TGTGCCAGCAGCTTAGCCTCGGAGGTGAACTATGGCTACACCTTC. The whole variable domain, filled in from reference TRBV7-9 and TRBJ1-2, reads DTGVSQNPRHKITKRGQNVTFRCDPISEHNRLYWYRQTLGQGPEFLTYFQNEAQLEKSRLLSDRFSAERPKGSFSTLEIQRTEQGDSAMYLCASSLASEVNYGYTFGSGTRLTVV.

This chain links TRBV5-6 with TRBJ2-4; D is undetermined. Trimming took 2 bases from V and 10 from J, leaving 16 bases between them. This CDR3 comprises 14 residues. CDR1 is SGHDT and CDR2 is YYEEEE in the germline V gene. The CDR3 coding sequence is TGTGCCAGCAGCTTTCCGACCGACTCAACTATTCAGTACTTC. Translation gives CASSFPTDSTIQYF.

This chain joins TRBV7-9 and TRBJ1-2; 11 bases agree with TRBD1. The germline V gene has CDR1 SEHNR and CDR2 FQNEAQ (reference sequence). V was clipped by 0 bases and J by 7 bases; unmatched bases: 4. CDR3 length: 15 amino acids. The CDR3 is CASSLALDRGLGYTF. The DNA for the CDR3 is TGTGCCAGCAGCTTAGCCCTGGACAGGGGGCTTGGCTACACCTTC.

This chain joins TRBV30 and TRBJ1-2; D is unclear. V was shortened by 1 base and J by 0 bases, with 6 bases between the two germline ends. Germline assignment: CDR1 GTSNPN and CDR2 SVGIG (reference sequence). The CDR3 runs 13 residues. Here the CDR3 DNA reads TGTGCCTGGAGTGCAGAGGCTAACTATGGCTACACCTTC. Translating gives CAWSAEANYGYTF. Variable domain in full (rest from reference TRBV30 and TRBJ1-2): SQTIHQWPATLVQPVGSPLSLECTVEGTSNPNLYWYRQAAGRGLQLLFYSVGIGQISSEVPQNLSASRPQDRQFILSSKKLLLSDSGFYLCAWSAEANYGYTFGSGTRLTVV.

This clone was counted between two and nine times. The chain recombines TRBV28 with TRBJ2-1; D gene ambiguous. Per the germline V gene, CDR1 is MDHEN and CDR2 is SYDVKM. V gave up 2 bases and J gave up 6 bases, with 2 bases separating them. This CDR3 spans 11 amino acids. In nucleotides, the CDR3 is TGTGCCAGCAGTTTAGGCAATGAGCAGTTCTTC. Translated, it gives CASSLGNEQFF.

This clone was counted a few times. The CDR3 region is CSVPAGGPPDTQYF. The CDR3 bases are TGCAGCGTACCAGCGGGGGGGCCCCCAGATACGCAGTATTTT. The rearrangement links TRBV29-1 to TRBJ2-3; TRBD2 agrees at 10 bases. The V segment lost 6 bases and the J segment 4 bases; nucleotides outside the gene matches: 7. Germline V gives CDR1 SQVTM, CDR2 ANQGSEA. This CDR3 region has 14 residues.

This clone was seen only once. The rearrangement links TRBV30 to TRBJ2-1, with a tentative D call TRBD1 (6 bases). The V gene lost 4 bases and the J gene lost 12 bases, with 19 bases spanning the gap. Germline lookup yields CDR1 GTSNPN and CDR2 SVGIG (reference sequence). The CDR3 length is 13 residues. CDR3 sequence (DNA): TGTGCCTGGACCCACAACGACAGGTCCCCGCAGTTCTTC. Translated: CAWTHNDRSPQFF.